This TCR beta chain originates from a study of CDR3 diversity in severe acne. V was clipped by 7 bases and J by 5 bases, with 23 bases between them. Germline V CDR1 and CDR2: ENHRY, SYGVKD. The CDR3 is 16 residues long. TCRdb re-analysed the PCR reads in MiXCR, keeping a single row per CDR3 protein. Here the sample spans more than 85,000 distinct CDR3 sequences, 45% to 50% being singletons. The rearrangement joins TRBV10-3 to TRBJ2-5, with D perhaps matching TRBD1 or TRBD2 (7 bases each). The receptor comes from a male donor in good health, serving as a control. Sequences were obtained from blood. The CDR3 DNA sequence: TGTGCCATCAAGACAGGGTCCGCGGGAGAGGAGGAGACCCAGTACTTC. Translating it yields CAIKTGSAGEEETQYF.